The rows below give T cell receptor beta chains drawn from one sample of a study of cytomegalovirus exposure and HLA in healthy donors. This table comes from immunoSEQ multiplex PCR, and its TCRdb copy is limited to in-frame clones, with some not included. The sample has 150,000 to 200,000 clones; 75% are singletons. Sequenced input: PBMCs. These receptors all come from a male donor in good health and CMV-seronegative. Both conserved end residues are part of each CDR3. The D gene is left open where the match is weak. Size tells how often a clone was seen (once, few, many) or the class of an expanded clone, and some rows leave it out.

clone_size: NA
j_call: TRBJ1-4
d_call: NA
cdr3_length: 14
v_call: TRBV10-3
cdr3_aa: CAISDPATNEKLFF
cdr3_nt: TGTGCCATCAGTGACCCTGCAACTAATGAAAAACTGTTTTTT

clone_size: few
j_call: TRBJ1-2
d_call: NA
cdr3_length: 14
v_call: TRBV28
cdr3_aa: CASSITVANYGYTF
cdr3_nt: TGTGCCAGCAGCATAACAGTAGCTAACTATGGCTACACCTTC

clone_size: NA
j_call: TRBJ2-1
d_call: TRBD1
cdr3_length: 16
v_call: TRBV27
cdr3_aa: CASSLTGDLSYNEQFF
cdr3_nt: TGTGCCAGCAGTCTTACAGGGGATTTATCCTACAATGAGCAGTTCTTC

clone_size: NA
j_call: TRBJ1-6
d_call: TRBD1
cdr3_length: 15
v_call: TRBV6-1
cdr3_aa: CASSRTGGYNSPLHF
cdr3_nt: TGTGCCAGCAGTCGGACAGGGGGTTATAATTCACCCCTCCACTTT

clone_size: NA
j_call: TRBJ2-7
d_call: TRBD1
cdr3_length: 16
v_call: TRBV2
cdr3_aa: CASSDPPGQGRYEQYF
cdr3_nt: TGTGCCAGCAGTGATCCCCCGGGACAGGGCCGCTACGAGCAGTACTTC

clone_size: NA
j_call: TRBJ1-6
d_call: NA
cdr3_length: 15
v_call: TRBV11-2
cdr3_aa: CASSLLQGRSSPLHF
cdr3_nt: TGTGCCAGCAGCTTATTACAGGGTAGGAGTTCACCCCTCCACTTT

clone_size: NA
j_call: TRBJ2-7
d_call: TRBD2
cdr3_length: 14
v_call: TRBV7-7
cdr3_aa: CASSLEAGTYEQYF
cdr3_nt: TGTGCCAGCAGCTTAGAAGCGGGAACCTACGAGCAGTACTTC

clone_size: NA
j_call: TRBJ2-2
d_call: TRBD1
cdr3_length: 16
v_call: TRBV23-1
cdr3_aa: CASSQADRGRTGELFF
cdr3_nt: TGCGCCAGCAGTCAAGCGGACAGGGGGCGGACCGGGGAGCTGTTTTTT

clone_size: NA
j_call: TRBJ2-1
d_call: TRBD2
cdr3_length: 16
v_call: TRBV7-3
cdr3_aa: CASSLGSGGKNNEQFF
cdr3_nt: TGTGCCAGCAGCTTAGGAAGCGGGGGGAAGAACAATGAGCAGTTCTTC

clone_size: NA
j_call: TRBJ2-7
d_call: TRBD2
cdr3_length: 15
v_call: TRBV7-8
cdr3_aa: CASSQAGKRDHEQYF
cdr3_nt: TGTGCCAGCAGCCAAGCAGGGAAGCGGGACCACGAGCAGTACTTC

clone_size: NA
j_call: TRBJ2-1
d_call: NA
cdr3_length: 12
v_call: TRBV5-1
cdr3_aa: CASGTHYNEQFF
cdr3_nt: TGCGCCAGCGGGACACACTACAATGAGCAGTTCTTC

clone_size: NA
j_call: TRBJ1-6
d_call: TRBD1
cdr3_length: 19
v_call: TRBV16
cdr3_aa: CASSHLGRGRAQGSSPLHF
cdr3_nt: TGTGCCAGCAGCCATCTGGGCAGGGGGCGAGCCCAGGGCAGTTCACCCCTCCACTTT

clone_size: NA
j_call: TRBJ2-7
d_call: TRBD1
cdr3_length: 13
v_call: TRBV9
cdr3_aa: CASSVDRGYEQYF
cdr3_nt: TGTGCCAGCAGCGTCGACAGGGGCTACGAGCAGTACTTC

clone_size: NA
j_call: TRBJ2-2
d_call: TRBD2
cdr3_length: 14
v_call: TRBV6-1
cdr3_aa: CASRGEGRTGELFF
cdr3_nt: TGTGCCAGCAGGGGGGAGGGGAGAACCGGGGAGCTGTTTTTT

clone_size: NA
j_call: TRBJ1-2
d_call: TRBD1
cdr3_length: 13
v_call: TRBV2
cdr3_aa: CATGQGVIYGYTF
cdr3_nt: TGTGCCACGGGACAGGGGGTTATCTATGGCTACACCTTC

clone_size: NA
j_call: TRBJ2-5
d_call: TRBD2
cdr3_length: 13
v_call: TRBV10-3
cdr3_aa: CAIGSGGGETQYF
cdr3_nt: TGTGCCATCGGTAGCGGGGGGGGAGAGACCCAGTACTTC

clone_size: NA
j_call: TRBJ2-1
d_call: TRBD2
cdr3_length: 14
v_call: TRBV5-1
cdr3_aa: CASRSGGYIYEQFF
cdr3_nt: TGCGCCAGCAGGTCGGGGGGGTATATTTATGAGCAGTTCTTC

clone_size: NA
j_call: TRBJ2-3
d_call: TRBD2
cdr3_length: 15
v_call: TRBV5-1
cdr3_aa: CASSRTSGIGNTQYF
cdr3_nt: TGCGCCAGCAGCCGGACTAGCGGGATAGGGAATACGCAGTATTTT

clone_size: NA
j_call: TRBJ1-5
d_call: TRBD1
cdr3_length: 14
v_call: TRBV7-2
cdr3_aa: CASSATGVRQPQHF
cdr3_nt: TGTGCCAGCAGCGCGACAGGGGTCAGACAGCCCCAGCATTTT

clone_size: once
j_call: TRBJ1-4
d_call: TRBD1
cdr3_length: 16
v_call: TRBV6-1
cdr3_aa: CASSEGQGATNEKLFF
cdr3_nt: TGTGCCAGCAGTGAAGGACAGGGGGCTACTAATGAAAAACTGTTTTTT

clone_size: NA
j_call: TRBJ2-3
d_call: TRBD2
cdr3_length: 15
v_call: TRBV5-1
cdr3_aa: CASSNSGGATDTQYF
cdr3_nt: TGCGCCAGCAGCAATAGCGGGGGGGCGACAGATACGCAGTATTTT

clone_size: NA
j_call: TRBJ2-7
d_call: TRBD1
cdr3_length: 15
v_call: TRBV10-2
cdr3_aa: CASSELGTGSYEQYF
cdr3_nt: TGCGCCAGCAGTGAATTAGGGACAGGGTCCTACGAGCAGTACTTC

clone_size: NA
j_call: TRBJ1-3
d_call: TRBD1
cdr3_length: 15
v_call: TRBV7-3
cdr3_aa: CASSLDRASGNTIYF
cdr3_nt: TGTGCCAGCAGCTTAGACAGGGCCTCTGGAAACACCATATATTTT

clone_size: NA
j_call: TRBJ1-5
d_call: NA
cdr3_length: 14
v_call: TRBV18
cdr3_aa: CASSPPGEGQPQHF
cdr3_nt: TGTGCCAGCTCACCTCCGGGAGAGGGGCAGCCCCAGCATTTT

clone_size: NA
j_call: TRBJ2-1
d_call: NA
cdr3_length: 12
v_call: TRBV13
cdr3_aa: CASSLAYNEQFF
cdr3_nt: TGTGCCAGCAGCTTAGCGTACAATGAGCAGTTCTTC

clone_size: NA
j_call: TRBJ1-1
d_call: TRBD1
cdr3_length: 14
v_call: TRBV30
cdr3_aa: CAWSVLGQGIEAFF
cdr3_nt: TGTGCCTGGAGTGTACTCGGACAGGGGATTGAAGCTTTCTTT

clone_size: NA
j_call: TRBJ1-2
d_call: TRBD1
cdr3_length: 13
v_call: TRBV4-3
cdr3_aa: CASSTDRGQGYTF
cdr3_nt: TGCGCCAGCAGCACGGACAGGGGGCAGGGCTACACCTTC

clone_size: NA
j_call: TRBJ2-5
d_call: TRBD1
cdr3_length: 13
v_call: TRBV27
cdr3_aa: CASSRDRGETQYF
cdr3_nt: TGTGCCAGCAGCAGGGACAGGGGGGAGACCCAGTACTTC

clone_size: NA
j_call: TRBJ2-5
d_call: TRBD2
cdr3_length: 14
v_call: TRBV29-1
cdr3_aa: CSVDQRGGQETQYF
cdr3_nt: TGCAGCGTTGACCAGCGGGGGGGCCAAGAGACCCAGTACTTC

clone_size: NA
j_call: TRBJ1-1
d_call: TRBD1
cdr3_length: 12
v_call: TRBV5-8
cdr3_aa: CASSPDRVNAFF
cdr3_nt: TGTGCCAGCAGCCCGGACAGGGTGAACGCTTTCTTT

clone_size: NA
j_call: TRBJ1-2
d_call: TRBD1
cdr3_length: 15
v_call: TRBV16
cdr3_aa: CASSQLQGARYGYTF
cdr3_nt: TGTGCCAGCAGCCAGCTCCAGGGGGCGAGGTATGGCTACACCTTC

clone_size: NA
j_call: TRBJ2-1
d_call: TRBD2
cdr3_length: 13
v_call: TRBV29-1
cdr3_aa: CSARRGGLNEQFF
cdr3_nt: TGCAGCGCCAGACGGGGGGGCCTCAATGAGCAGTTCTTC

clone_size: NA
j_call: TRBJ2-7
d_call: NA
cdr3_length: 14
v_call: TRBV27
cdr3_aa: CASSLYGGGHEQYF
cdr3_nt: TGTGCCAGCAGCTTGTATGGGGGGGGCCACGAGCAGTACTTC

clone_size: NA
j_call: TRBJ2-5
d_call: TRBD2
cdr3_length: 16
v_call: TRBV7-7
cdr3_aa: CASSLDGTSGLGTQYF
cdr3_nt: TGTGCCAGCAGCTTGGATGGGACTAGCGGTTTAGGGACCCAGTACTTC

clone_size: NA
j_call: TRBJ1-3
d_call: TRBD1
cdr3_length: 15
v_call: TRBV29-1
cdr3_aa: CSVDNGQGYGNTIYF
cdr3_nt: TGCAGCGTTGACAATGGACAGGGATATGGAAACACCATATATTTT

clone_size: NA
j_call: TRBJ2-7
d_call: TRBD1
cdr3_length: 12
v_call: TRBV7-6
cdr3_aa: CASSSGGAEQYF
cdr3_nt: TGTGCCAGCAGTTCAGGGGGCGCCGAGCAGTACTTC

clone_size: NA
j_call: TRBJ2-7
d_call: TRBD2
cdr3_length: 16
v_call: TRBV27
cdr3_aa: CASRTIAGGTPYEQYF
cdr3_nt: TGTGCCAGCAGAACTATAGCGGGAGGGACCCCCTACGAGCAGTACTTC

clone_size: NA
j_call: TRBJ1-5
d_call: NA
cdr3_length: 14
v_call: TRBV11-1
cdr3_aa: CASSASGVGQPQHF
cdr3_nt: TGTGCCAGCAGCGCCTCAGGCGTCGGTCAGCCCCAGCATTTT

clone_size: NA
j_call: TRBJ2-7
d_call: NA
cdr3_length: 14
v_call: TRBV5-4
cdr3_aa: CASSLGRGSYEQYF
cdr3_nt: TGTGCCAGCAGCTTAGGACGGGGGTCCTACGAGCAGTACTTC

clone_size: NA
j_call: TRBJ2-1
d_call: TRBD2
cdr3_length: 18
v_call: TRBV27
cdr3_aa: CASRTIASQRERTHEQFF
cdr3_nt: TGTGCCAGCAGGACCATAGCCTCGCAGCGGGAAAGGACACATGAGCAGTTCTTC

clone_size: NA
j_call: TRBJ1-2
d_call: TRBD1
cdr3_length: 17
v_call: TRBV11-1
cdr3_aa: CASSPIGQGTRNYGYTF
cdr3_nt: TGTGCCAGCAGCCCTATAGGACAGGGCACAAGAAACTATGGCTACACCTTC

clone_size: NA
j_call: TRBJ1-1
d_call: TRBD1
cdr3_length: 14
v_call: TRBV2
cdr3_aa: CASNVGQGGTEAFF
cdr3_nt: TGTGCCAGCAATGTGGGACAGGGGGGGACTGAAGCTTTCTTT

clone_size: few
j_call: TRBJ2-5
d_call: TRBD1
cdr3_length: 15
v_call: TRBV28
cdr3_aa: CASSFGTANQETQYF
cdr3_nt: TGTGCCAGCAGTTTTGGGACAGCCAACCAAGAGACCCAGTACTTC

clone_size: NA
j_call: TRBJ2-7
d_call: NA
cdr3_length: 14
v_call: TRBV5-1
cdr3_aa: CASSTSRGSYEQYF
cdr3_nt: TGCGCCAGCAGCACGTCCAGGGGAAGCTACGAGCAGTACTTC

clone_size: NA
j_call: TRBJ1-4
d_call: NA
cdr3_length: 15
v_call: TRBV10-3
cdr3_aa: CAISRGGTENEKLFF
cdr3_nt: TGTGCCATCTCCCGGGGCGGGACGGAAAATGAAAAACTGTTTTTT

clone_size: NA
j_call: TRBJ1-2
d_call: TRBD1
cdr3_length: 15
v_call: TRBV2
cdr3_aa: CASSSSGQNPYGYTF
cdr3_nt: TGTGCCAGCAGTTCCTCGGGACAGAACCCCTATGGCTACACCTTC

clone_size: NA
j_call: TRBJ2-1
d_call: TRBD1
cdr3_length: 13
v_call: TRBV7-2
cdr3_aa: CASRIRDSNEQFF
cdr3_nt: TGTGCCAGCAGGATCCGGGACAGCAATGAGCAGTTCTTC

clone_size: few
j_call: TRBJ1-4
d_call: TRBD1
cdr3_length: 14
v_call: TRBV19
cdr3_aa: CASSPMTGDEKLFF
cdr3_nt: TGTGCCAGTAGTCCGATGACAGGGGATGAAAAACTGTTTTTT

clone_size: NA
j_call: TRBJ1-1
d_call: TRBD1
cdr3_length: 13
v_call: TRBV6-1
cdr3_aa: CASSGTGRTEAFF
cdr3_nt: TGTGCCAGCAGTGGGACAGGGAGGACTGAAGCTTTCTTT

clone_size: NA
j_call: TRBJ2-7
d_call: NA
cdr3_length: 13
v_call: TRBV7-2
cdr3_aa: CASSLDPTYEQYF
cdr3_nt: TGTGCCAGCAGCTTAGACCCTACCTACGAGCAGTACTTC